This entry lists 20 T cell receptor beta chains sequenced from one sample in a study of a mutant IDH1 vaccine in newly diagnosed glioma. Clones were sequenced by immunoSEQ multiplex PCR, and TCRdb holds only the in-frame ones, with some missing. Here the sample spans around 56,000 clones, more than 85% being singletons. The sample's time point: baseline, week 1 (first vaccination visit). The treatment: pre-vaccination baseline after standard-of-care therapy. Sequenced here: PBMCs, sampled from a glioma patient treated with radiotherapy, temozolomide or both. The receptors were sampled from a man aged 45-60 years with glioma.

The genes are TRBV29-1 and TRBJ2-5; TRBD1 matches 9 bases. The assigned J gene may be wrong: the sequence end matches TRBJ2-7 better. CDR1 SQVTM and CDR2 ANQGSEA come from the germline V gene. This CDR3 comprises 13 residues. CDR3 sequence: CSVAGTGRYEQYF. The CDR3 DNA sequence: TGCAGCGTTGCGGGGACAGGGCGCTACGAGCAGTACTTC.

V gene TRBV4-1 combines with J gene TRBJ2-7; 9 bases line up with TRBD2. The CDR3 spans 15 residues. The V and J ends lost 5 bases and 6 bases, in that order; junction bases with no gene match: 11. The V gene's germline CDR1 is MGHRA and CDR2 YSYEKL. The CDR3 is CASSARESGGPEQYF. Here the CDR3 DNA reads TGCGCCAGCAGCGCCCGGGAGAGCGGGGGGCCCGAGCAGTACTTC.

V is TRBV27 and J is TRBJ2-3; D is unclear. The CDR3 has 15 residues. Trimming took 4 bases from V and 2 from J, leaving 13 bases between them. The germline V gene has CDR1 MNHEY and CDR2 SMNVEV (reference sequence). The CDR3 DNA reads TGTGCCAGCAGTTCGTCCGCCTTGGCCACAGATACGCAGTATTTT. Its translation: CASSSSALATDTQYF.

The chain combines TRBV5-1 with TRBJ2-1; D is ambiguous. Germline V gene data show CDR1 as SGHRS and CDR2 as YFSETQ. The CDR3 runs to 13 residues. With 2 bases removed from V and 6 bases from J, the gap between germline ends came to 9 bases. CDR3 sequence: CASSLTTANEQFF. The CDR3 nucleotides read TGCGCCAGCAGCTTAACGACTGCCAATGAGCAGTTCTTC.

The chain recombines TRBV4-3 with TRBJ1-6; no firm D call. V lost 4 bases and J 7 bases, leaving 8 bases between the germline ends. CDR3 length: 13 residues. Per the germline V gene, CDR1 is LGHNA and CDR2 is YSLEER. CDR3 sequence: CASSRGENSPLHF. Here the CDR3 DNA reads TGCGCCAGCAGCCGTGGAGAAAATTCACCCCTCCACTTT.

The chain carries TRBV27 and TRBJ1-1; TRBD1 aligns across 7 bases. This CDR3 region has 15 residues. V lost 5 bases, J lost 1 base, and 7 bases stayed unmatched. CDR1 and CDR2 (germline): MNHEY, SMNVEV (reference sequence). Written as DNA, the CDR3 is TGTGCCAGCAGTCCAACCGGGACAGCGAACACTGAAGCTTTCTTT. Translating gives CASSPTGTANTEAFF.

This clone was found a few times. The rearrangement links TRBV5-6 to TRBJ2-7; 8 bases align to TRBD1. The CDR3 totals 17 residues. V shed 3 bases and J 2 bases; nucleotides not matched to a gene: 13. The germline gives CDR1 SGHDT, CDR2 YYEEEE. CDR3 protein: CASSSERTGSKPYEQYF. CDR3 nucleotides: TGTGCCAGCAGCTCGGAGAGGACAGGGTCAAAGCCCTACGAGCAGTACTTC.

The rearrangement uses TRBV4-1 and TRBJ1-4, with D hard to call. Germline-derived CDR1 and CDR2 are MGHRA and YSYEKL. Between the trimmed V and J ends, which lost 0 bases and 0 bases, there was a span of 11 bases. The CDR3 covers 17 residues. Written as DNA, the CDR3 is TGCGCCAGCAGCCAAGATACGGAAAAGACAACTAATGAAAAACTGTTTTTT. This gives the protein CASSQDTEKTTNEKLFF.

The chain's CDR3 is CASTPDSSRISYGYTF. CDR3 DNA: TGTGCCAGCACCCCGGACAGTTCGCGCATCTCATATGGCTACACCTTC. The gene calls are TRBV2 and TRBJ1-2; TRBD1 might be the D (6 bases). Germline CDR1 is SNHLY and CDR2 is FYNNEI. The CDR3 loop spans 16 amino acids. The V end was cut by 7 bases, the J end by 5 bases, with 23 bases between.

The CDR3 here is CASSYKNEQFF. The CDR3 nucleotides are TGTGCCAGCAGCTATAAGAATGAGCAGTTCTTC. This chain joins TRBV7-9 and TRBJ2-1; D is undetermined. Per the germline V gene, CDR1 is SEHNR and CDR2 is FQNEAQ (reference sequence). Trimming took 4 bases from V and 7 from J, leaving 5 bases between them. The CDR3 consists of 11 residues.

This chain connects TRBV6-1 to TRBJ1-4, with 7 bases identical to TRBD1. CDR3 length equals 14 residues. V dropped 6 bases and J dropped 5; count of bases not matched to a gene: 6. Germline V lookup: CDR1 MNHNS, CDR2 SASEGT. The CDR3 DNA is TGTGCCAGCAGCCTATTGGACAGGAATGAAAAACTGTTTTTT. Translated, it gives CASSLLDRNEKLFF.

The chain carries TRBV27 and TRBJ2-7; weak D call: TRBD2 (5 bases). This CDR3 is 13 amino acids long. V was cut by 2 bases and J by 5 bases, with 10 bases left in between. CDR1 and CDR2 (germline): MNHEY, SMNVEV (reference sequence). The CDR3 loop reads CASSLRGMNEQYF. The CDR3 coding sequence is TGTGCCAGCAGTTTAAGAGGGATGAACGAGCAGTACTTC.

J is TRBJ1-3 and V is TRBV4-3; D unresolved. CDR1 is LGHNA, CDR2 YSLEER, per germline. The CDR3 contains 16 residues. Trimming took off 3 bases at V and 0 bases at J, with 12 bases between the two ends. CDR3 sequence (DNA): TGCGCCAGCAGCCAGTTGACGGCCAGCTCTGGAAACACCATATATTTT. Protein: CASSQLTASSGNTIYF.

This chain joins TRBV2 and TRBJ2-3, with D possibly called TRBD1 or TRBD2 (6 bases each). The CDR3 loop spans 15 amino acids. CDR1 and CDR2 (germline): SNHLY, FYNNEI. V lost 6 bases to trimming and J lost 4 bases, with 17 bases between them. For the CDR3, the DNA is TGTGCCAGCAGAAAACAGGGAGGTGGGCCAGATACGCAGTATTTT. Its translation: CASRKQGGGPDTQYF.

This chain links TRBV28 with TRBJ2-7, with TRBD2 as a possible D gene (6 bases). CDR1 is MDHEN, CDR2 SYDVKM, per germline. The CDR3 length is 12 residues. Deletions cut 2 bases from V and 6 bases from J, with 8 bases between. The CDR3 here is CASSLPGGEQYF. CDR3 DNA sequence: TGTGCCAGCAGTTTACCCGGGGGCGAGCAGTACTTC.

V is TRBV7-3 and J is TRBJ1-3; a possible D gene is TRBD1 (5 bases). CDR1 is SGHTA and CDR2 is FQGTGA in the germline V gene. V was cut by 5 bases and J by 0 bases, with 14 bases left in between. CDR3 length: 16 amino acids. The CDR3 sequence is CASSRGDGRSGNTIYF. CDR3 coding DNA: TGTGCCAGCAGCCGGGGCGACGGACGCTCTGGAAACACCATATATTTT. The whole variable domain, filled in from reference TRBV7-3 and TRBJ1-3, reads GAGVSQTPSNKVTEKGKYVELRCDPISGHTALYWYRQSLGQGPEFLIYFQGTGAADDSGLPNDRFFAVRPEGSVSTLKIQRTERGDSAVYLCASSRGDGRSGNTIYFGEGSWLTVV.

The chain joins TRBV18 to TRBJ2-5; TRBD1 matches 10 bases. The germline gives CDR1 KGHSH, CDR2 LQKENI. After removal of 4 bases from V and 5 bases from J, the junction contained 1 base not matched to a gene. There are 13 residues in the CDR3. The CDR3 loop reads CASSRGQGETQYF. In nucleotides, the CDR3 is TGTGCCAGCTCACGGGGACAGGGGGAGACCCAGTACTTC.

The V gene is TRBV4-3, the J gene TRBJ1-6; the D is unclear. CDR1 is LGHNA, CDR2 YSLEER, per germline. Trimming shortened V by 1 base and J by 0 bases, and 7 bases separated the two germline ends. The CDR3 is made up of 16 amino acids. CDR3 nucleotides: TGCGCCAGCAGCCAAGCGGGAAGCTCCTATAATTCACCCCTCCACTTT. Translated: CASSQAGSSYNSPLHF.

The CDR3: CASSLVGWYTGELFF. In DNA, the CDR3 is TGTGCCAGCAGCCTTGTAGGGTGGTACACCGGGGAGCTGTTTTTT. J is TRBJ2-2 and V is TRBV5-6; D gene ambiguous. This CDR3 has 15 amino acids. The V and J ends lost 4 bases and 3 bases respectively, with 13 bases between them. Germline CDR1 is SGHDT and CDR2 is YYEEEE.

CDR3 sequence reads: CASSMSSVRGYEQYF. DNA for the CDR3: TGTGCCAGTAGTATGTCCTCGGTCAGGGGCTACGAGCAGTACTTC. The chain links TRBV19 to TRBJ2-7; D possibly corresponds to TRBD1 (6 bases). CDR1 and CDR2 (germline): LNHDA, SQIVND (reference sequence). The CDR3 is 15 amino acids. Between the trimmed V and J ends, which lost 3 bases and 3 bases, there was a span of 15 bases. The entire variable domain, with the rest obtained from reference TRBV19 and TRBJ2-7, is as follows: DGGITQSPKYLFRKEGQNVTLSCEQNLNHDAMYWYRQDPGQGLRLIYYSQIVNDFQKGDIAEGYSVSREKKESFPLTVTSAQKNPTAFYLCASSMSSVRGYEQYFGPGTRLTVT.